The 6 T cell receptor beta chains below come from one sample, sequenced in a study of shared clonotypes between healthy human individuals (dated by TCRdb to about 2020). Library preparation was by the immunoSEQ multiplex PCR assay. Entries here come from immuneACCESS through TCRdb and include only in-frame sequences with V and J called. Some clones fail to appear in such tables; in the studies checked, an unresolved V gene covers under half of the shortfall, and the cause of the remainder is unknown. This sample lists 850,000 to 1,200,000 clones; about 75% were detected once. Approximately 1.3% of the sample is held by the ten biggest clonotypes. The sequenced material came from memory CD4+ T cells sorted from blood. The cell subset or site label for this specimen denotes: CD45RA-negative fraction. These receptors were taken from a man aged 18 to 30 in good health.

There are many counts of this clone. The genes are TRBV27 and TRBJ2-2; D perhaps matches TRBD1 (6 bases). From germline, CDR1 is MNHEY and CDR2 SMNVEV (reference sequence). The CDR3 covers 15 residues. V lost 2 bases and J lost 1, with 8 bases in between. CDR3 protein: CASSLTGQNTGELFF. As DNA, the CDR3 is TGTGCCAGCAGTTTAACGGGACAGAACACCGGGGAGCTGTTTTTT.

The CDR3 bases are TGTGCCAGCAGTTTACAGATCACCGGGGAGCTGTTTTTT. It translates to CASSLQITGELFF. The chain employs TRBV6-6 and TRBJ2-2, with no clear D. The CDR3 extends over 13 amino acids. Looked up from germline, CDR1 is MNHNY and CDR2 is SVGAGI (reference sequence). Trimming removed 4 bases from V and 4 bases from J, with 7 bases in between.

V is TRBV18 and J is TRBJ2-2; unclear D gene. Between the trimmed V and J ends, which lost 6 bases and 3 bases, there was a span of 14 bases. This CDR3 is built from 15 residues. Germline-derived CDR1 and CDR2 are KGHSH and LQKENI. The CDR3 DNA sequence: TGTGCCAGCTCCCATAAAGGGCCTTACACCGGGGAGCTGTTTTTT. Its translation: CASSHKGPYTGELFF.

The chain uses TRBV10-2 and TRBJ2-5; D unresolved. The CDR3 consists of 13 residues. With 6 bases removed from V and 4 bases from J, the gap between germline ends came to 12 bases. Germline assignment: CDR1 WSHSY and CDR2 SAAADI. The CDR3 region is CASRFRGGETQYF. In nucleotides, the CDR3 is TGCGCCAGCAGATTCCGAGGCGGAGAGACCCAGTACTTC.

The rearrangement joins TRBV27 to TRBJ1-1; perhaps TRBD1 as D (5 bases). The CDR3 covers 12 residues. Trimming pared 6 bases from V and 7 bases from J, leaving 12 bases between. Per the germline V gene, CDR1 is MNHEY and CDR2 is SMNVEV (reference sequence). Written as DNA, the CDR3 is TGTGCCAGCAGGATGGGACCGCTTGAAGCTTTCTTT. Its translation is CASRMGPLEAFF.

The chain combines TRBV19 with TRBJ1-5, with TRBD1 matching 9 bases. J gave up 3 bases and V 6 bases, and 9 bases lay outside the gene matches. CDR1 and CDR2 (germline): LNHDA, SQIVND (reference sequence). This CDR3 is 16 amino acids long. CDR3: CASSIYWTGDNQPQHF. For the CDR3, the DNA is TGTGCCAGTAGCATATACTGGACAGGGGACAATCAGCCCCAGCATTTT.